The 9 T cell receptor beta chains listed next were all sequenced from one sample in a study of T cells expressing NK-cell markers. No DNA is given; TCRdb re-called the 5' RACE reads and lists each CDR3 protein once. The sample includes 550,000 or so distinct CDR3 sequences. Sequenced material: blood T cells: a sorted CD56 or NKG2C T cell subset, CD4+ or CD8+ T cells, or bulk PBMC T cells (not recorded which). The receptors derive from a man younger than 30 in good health.

The chain combines TRBV24-1 with TRBJ2-2. CDR1 and CDR2 from the germline V gene are KGHDR and SFDVKD. CDR3 size: 14 residues. The CDR3 loop is CATSDRTESGELFF.

The chain joins TRBV7-9 to TRBJ2-4; the D call of TRBD1 rests on TCRdb alone, since no DNA is present to check it. The CDR3 covers 15 residues. CDR1 is SEHNR and CDR2 is FQNEAQ in the germline V gene (reference sequence). CDR3 sequence reads: CASSLGQGREDIQYF.

CDR3 sequence: CASSQSGQQETQYF. The V and J genes are TRBV4-2 and TRBJ2-5; TCRdb calls TRBD1, which cannot be checked without DNA. Germline CDR1 and CDR2: LGHNA and YNFKEQ. There are 14 residues in the CDR3.

The chain employs TRBV29-1 and TRBJ2-1; TCRdb's assignment of TRBD1 cannot be checked, as there is no DNA. The CDR3 runs to 14 residues. CDR1 is SQVTM, CDR2 ANQGSEA, per germline. This CDR3 is CSVFRDREDNEQFF.

This chain joins TRBV29-1 and TRBJ1-1; the TCRdb D gene call, TRBD1, has no DNA to confirm it. The CDR3 length is 11 residues. The germline V gene encodes CDR1 SQVTM and CDR2 ANQGSEA. CDR3: CSVGTALEAFF.

The chain couples TRBV24-1 to TRBJ2-2; TCRdb designates TRBD1, a call that cannot be tested without DNA. The CDR3 loop spans 17 amino acids. The germline CDR1 and CDR2 sequences are KGHDR and SFDVKD. The CDR3 here is CATSDFEGPRQAGELFF.

The chain has TRBV3-1 and TRBJ2-1; TCRdb's D call of TRBD2 is untestable without DNA. Germline loops: CDR1 LGHDT, CDR2 YNNKEL (reference sequence). This CDR3 is built from 15 residues. CDR3 sequence reads: CASSFRDYQYNEQFF.

The V gene is TRBV14, the J gene TRBJ2-3; TCRdb names TRBD2, which stays unverified in the absence of DNA. CDR1 is SGHDN and CDR2 is FVKESK in the germline V gene. The CDR3 sequence is 15 residues long. CDR3 protein: CASSQLAGSTDTQYF.

The chain joins TRBV4-3 to TRBJ2-7; checking the TCRdb D call of TRBD2 is not possible without DNA. Germline values: CDR1 LGHNA, CDR2 YSLEER. The CDR3 runs 16 residues. CDR3 region: CASSQVVAGALYEQYF.